One and the same sample provided the 23 T cell receptor beta chains below, sequenced in a study of circulating and synovial CD4+ cells in juvenile arthritis. Assay: immunoSEQ multiplex PCR; the TCRdb copy retains only in-frame clones and omits some. The sample comprises about 33,000 clones, nearly 95% of which are singletons, and 0.15% to 0.2% rests with the top ten. Sequencing was performed on CD4+ T cells from blood. These receptors originate from a human donor with juvenile idiopathic arthritis.

The chain has TRBV7-2 and TRBJ1-3; D unclear. The germline CDR1 and CDR2 sequences are SGHTA and FQGNSA. Trimming removed 5 bases from V and 4 bases from J, with 15 bases in between. The CDR3 consists of 15 residues. The CDR3 sequence is CASSDTWSGGNTIYF. The CDR3 DNA is TGTGCCAGCAGCGATACCTGGTCGGGGGGAAACACCATATATTTT.

The table lists this clone with a count of one. J is TRBJ1-2 and V is TRBV19; tentatively, D is TRBD1 (5 bases). The V gene's germline CDR1 is LNHDA and CDR2 SQIVND (reference sequence). This CDR3 has 12 residues. Trimming cost V 6 bases and J 6 bases, with 11 bases left between them. Here the CDR3 reads CASSQGGNGYTF. CDR3 DNA: TGTGCCAGTAGCCAGGGAGGCAATGGCTACACCTTC.

This sequence joins TRBV10-3 and TRBJ2-1, with 8 bases matching TRBD2. The CDR3 totals 13 residues. V shed 7 bases, J shed 10 bases, and the junction held 9 bases outside the gene matches. CDR1 ENHRY and CDR2 SYGVKD come from the germline V gene. CDR3 sequence (DNA): TGTGCCATCACAAGCGGGAGTCAAAACGAGCAGTTCTTC. This gives the protein CAITSGSQNEQFF.

The chain employs TRBV6-5 and TRBJ1-3, with 8 bases fitting TRBD1. V was clipped by 7 bases and J by 2 bases; unmatched bases: 4. This CDR3 comprises 14 residues. Germline CDR1 is MNHEY and CDR2 is SVGAGI. This chain's CDR3 is CASIPDRAGNTIYF. As DNA, the CDR3 is TGTGCCAGCATCCCGGACAGGGCTGGAAACACCATATATTTT.

The chain is built from TRBV28 and TRBJ2-3; 9 bases fit TRBD2. The CDR3 extends over 13 amino acids. V gave up 8 bases and J gave up 10 bases; unmatched junction bases: 10. The V gene's germline CDR1 is MDHEN and CDR2 SYDVKM. DNA for the CDR3: TGTGCCAGCCTCCTAGCGGGATCGGTTTCGCAGTATTTT. Amino acid sequence: CASLLAGSVSQYF.

This chain links TRBV5-4 with TRBJ1-2; possible D gene TRBD1, 5 bases. This CDR3 has 12 amino acids. V lost 0 bases, J lost 7 bases, and 7 bases lay in between. CDR1 is SGHNT and CDR2 is YYREEE in the germline V gene (reference sequence). The chain's CDR3 is CASSLAQGGYTF. The CDR3, as DNA: TGTGCCAGCAGCTTGGCCCAGGGTGGCTACACCTTC.

This clone appeared once. One end of the junction is discordant with germline, which a read error may explain. The rearrangement joins TRBV7-2 to TRBJ1-3, with TRBD1 as a possible D gene (5 bases). Germline values: CDR1 SGHTA, CDR2 FQGNSA. The CDR3 consists of 14 residues. Written as DNA, the CDR3 is TGTGCCAGCAGCCCTGGAGGGGTTGGAGACACCATATATTTT. Translation gives CASSPGGVGDTIYF.

The chain links TRBV27 to TRBJ1-1; no clear D gene. The germline CDR1 and CDR2 sequences are MNHEY and SMNVEV (reference sequence). The CDR3 covers 14 residues. V was pared by 7 bases and J by 1 base, with 13 bases between. CDR3 DNA: TGTGCCAGCATTACGTTTCGAGGGAACACTGAAGCTTTCTTT. It yields the protein CASITFRGNTEAFF.

This clone was seen just once. This sequence joins TRBV4-3 and TRBJ2-1, with 7 bases fitting TRBD1. The CDR3 totals 15 residues. V lost 0 bases and J lost 3; bases outside the gene matches: 2. Per the germline V gene, CDR1 is LGHNA and CDR2 is YSLEER. This CDR3 is CASSQETGNYNEQFF. The CDR3 DNA reads as TGCGCCAGCAGCCAAGAGACAGGGAACTACAATGAGCAGTTCTTC.

The gene calls are TRBV28 and TRBJ2-5; D is possibly TRBD2 (5 bases). Per germline, CDR1 MDHEN and CDR2 SYDVKM. Trimming cost V 6 bases and J 4 bases, with 15 bases left between them. The CDR3 loop spans 14 amino acids. This CDR3 reads CASRILGVGETQYF. The CDR3, as DNA: TGTGCCAGCAGAATTCTCGGGGTGGGAGAGACCCAGTACTTC. Using reference TRBV28 and TRBJ2-5 for the parts outside the CDR3, the full variable domain is DVKVTQSSRYLVKRTGEKVFLECVQDMDHENMFWYRQDPGLGLRLIYFSYDVKMKEKGDIPEGYSVSREKKERFSLILESASTNQTSMYLCASRILGVGETQYFGPGTRLLVL.

V is TRBV4-1 and J is TRBJ1-3, with D uncertain. This CDR3 is 15 amino acids long. Germline CDR1 and CDR2: MGHRA and YSYEKL. With 4 bases removed from V and 4 bases from J, the gap between germline ends came to 14 bases. CDR3 DNA sequence: TGCGCCAGCAGCCCCGGGGAGGCGGCCGGAAACACCATATATTTT. This codes for CASSPGEAAGNTIYF.

The V call is TRBV4-1, the J call TRBJ1-2, with a tentative D call TRBD1 (5 bases). Germline CDR1 and CDR2: MGHRA and YSYEKL. This CDR3 is built from 17 residues. V lost 5 bases and J 4 bases, leaving 23 bases between the germline ends. CDR3 DNA: TGCGCCAGCAGCGCTAATCAGGGAATCCCCATATCCTATGGCTACACCTTC. Residues: CASSANQGIPISYGYTF.

The rearrangement uses TRBV7-2 and TRBJ2-5, with 9 bases identical to TRBD2. Germline CDR1 SGHTA, CDR2 FQGNSA. The CDR3 totals 15 residues. Trimming at V came to 2 bases and at J to 5 bases, leaving 6 bases not matched to a gene. In DNA, the CDR3 is TGTGCCAGCAGCTTAACTGGCGGGGGGGCCGAGACCCAGTACTTC. It encodes CASSLTGGGAETQYF.

The CDR3 DNA reads as TGTGCTAGTGGCCCCACAGGGTCGGGAGGCTACACCTTC. It yields the protein CASGPTGSGGYTF. The chain employs TRBV12-5 and TRBJ1-2; possible D gene TRBD1, 6 bases. V was shortened by 6 bases and J by 8 bases, with 16 bases between the two germline ends. CDR1 and CDR2 from the germline V gene are LGHNT and FRNRAP. The CDR3 extends over 13 amino acids.

The V and J genes are TRBV5-1 and TRBJ1-4; a weak D match, TRBD1 (6 bases). With 5 bases removed from V and 7 bases from J, the gap between germline ends came to 18 bases. In germline, CDR1 is SGHRS, CDR2 YFSETQ. The CDR3 contains 15 residues. CDR3 coding DNA: TGCGCCAGCAGTAGGGACACAGGGTTGACTGAAAAACTGTTTTTT. Translating it yields CASSRDTGLTEKLFF.

V is TRBV5-5 and J is TRBJ1-1; D call uncertain. Between the trimmed V and J ends, which lost 1 base and 7 bases, there was a span of 5 bases. The CDR3 has 11 amino acids. Germline V gene lookup returns CDR1 SGHKS and CDR2 YYEKEE (reference sequence). The CDR3 coding sequence is TGTGCCAGCAGCTTGTATCTTGAAGCTTTCTTT. Amino acid sequence: CASSLYLEAFF.

The chain recombines TRBV7-8 with TRBJ1-2; D call uncertain. CDR1 and CDR2 (germline): SGHVS, FQNEAQ. V was trimmed by 5 bases and J by 2 bases, leaving 18 bases between them. The CDR3 covers 16 residues. The CDR3 DNA reads TGTGCCAGCAGCCCGCGTATACTACCGATCAACTATGGCTACACCTTC. It yields the protein CASSPRILPINYGYTF.

The chain recombines TRBV5-6 with TRBJ2-7; 15 positions agree with TRBD2. This CDR3 has 18 amino acids. The V gene's germline CDR1 is SGHDT and CDR2 YYEEEE. The ends lost 4 bases at V and 1 base at J; junction bases unmatched: 9. The CDR3 bases are TGTGCCAGCAGCGCCGGGACTAGCGGGAGGTGGCAATCCTACGAGCAGTACTTC. Its protein product is CASSAGTSGRWQSYEQYF.

The chain uses TRBV11-2 and TRBJ1-1; D not resolved. Deletions cut 4 bases from V and 4 bases from J, with 16 bases between. This CDR3 comprises 15 residues. CDR1 is SGHAT and CDR2 is FQNNGV in the germline V gene. CDR3 nucleotide sequence: TGTGCCAGCAGCTCCGGCACAGCTTTGACCACTGAAGCTTTCTTT. Translated, it gives CASSSGTALTTEAFF.

The rearrangement uses TRBV6-9 and TRBJ2-7; D remains ambiguous. The V gene's germline CDR1 is MNHGY and CDR2 SVAAGI. The V gene lost 11 bases and the J gene lost 3 bases, with 20 bases spanning the gap. The CDR3 is made up of 14 amino acids. CDR3 in DNA: TGTGCCCGCCGCCGGGTCAGTTACGACTACGAGCAGTACTTC. Translated, it gives CARRRVSYDYEQYF.

On this clone itself: An end of the junction differs from the germline gene, which may be a read error. The chain has TRBV30 and TRBJ2-7; D possibly corresponds to TRBD1 (5 bases). Germline V lookup: CDR1 GTSNPN, CDR2 SVGIG (reference sequence). There are 12 residues in the CDR3. The CDR3 DNA is TGTGCCTGGAGTGCTCGGCGGAAACAGGTAAGATTC. Translation: CAWSARRKQVRF. The full variable domain, its missing parts supplied by reference TRBV30 and TRBJ2-7, is SQTIHQWPATLVQPVGSPLSLECTVEGTSNPNLYWYRQAAGRGLQLLFYSVGIGQISSEVPQNLSASRPQDRQFILSSKKLLLSDSGFYLCAWSARRKQVRFGPGTRLTVT.

CDR3: CASREGTVISGNTIYF. Here the CDR3 DNA reads TGTGCCAGCAGGGAAGGAACAGTTATCTCTGGAAACACCATATATTTT. The chain uses TRBV7-8 and TRBJ1-3; no firm D call. Deletions cut 6 bases from V and 0 bases from J, with 15 bases between. Germline V gene sequence: CDR1 SGHVS, CDR2 FQNEAQ. This CDR3 is built from 16 residues.

The V and J genes are TRBV4-3 and TRBJ2-5, with TRBD2 as a possible D gene (6 bases). Germline loops: CDR1 LGHNA, CDR2 YSLEER. This CDR3 is 15 amino acids long. Trimming took 2 bases from V and 5 from J, leaving 15 bases between them. CDR3 residues: CASSQMDYRLETQYF. The CDR3 bases are TGCGCCAGCAGCCAAATGGACTACCGCCTTGAGACCCAGTACTTC.